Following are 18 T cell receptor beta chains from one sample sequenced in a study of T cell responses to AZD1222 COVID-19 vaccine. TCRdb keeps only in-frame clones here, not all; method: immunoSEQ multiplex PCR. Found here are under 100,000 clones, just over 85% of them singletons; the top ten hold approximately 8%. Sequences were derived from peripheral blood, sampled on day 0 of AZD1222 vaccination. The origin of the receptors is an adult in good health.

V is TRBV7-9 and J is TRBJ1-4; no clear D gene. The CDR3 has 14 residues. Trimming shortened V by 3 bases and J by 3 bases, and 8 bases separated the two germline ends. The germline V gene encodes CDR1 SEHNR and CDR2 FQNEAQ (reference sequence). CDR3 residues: CASSLREANEKLFF. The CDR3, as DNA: TGTGCCAGCAGCTTGAGGGAGGCTAATGAAAAACTGTTTTTT.

Here the CDR3 reads CASHLDGLAKNIQYF. CDR3 DNA: TGTGCCAGCCATTTGGATGGACTAGCCAAAAACATTCAGTACTTC. The chain combines TRBV2 with TRBJ2-4, with D maybe TRBD2 (5 bases). V was pared by 8 bases and J by 0 bases, with 14 bases between. CDR1 is SNHLY, CDR2 FYNNEI, per germline. This CDR3 is 15 amino acids long.

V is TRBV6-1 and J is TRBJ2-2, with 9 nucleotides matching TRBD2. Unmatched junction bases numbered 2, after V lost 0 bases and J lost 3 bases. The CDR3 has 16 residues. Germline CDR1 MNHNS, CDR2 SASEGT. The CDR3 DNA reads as TGTGCCAGCAGTGAAGCACTAGCGGGCCACACCGGGGAGCTGTTTTTT. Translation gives CASSEALAGHTGELFF.

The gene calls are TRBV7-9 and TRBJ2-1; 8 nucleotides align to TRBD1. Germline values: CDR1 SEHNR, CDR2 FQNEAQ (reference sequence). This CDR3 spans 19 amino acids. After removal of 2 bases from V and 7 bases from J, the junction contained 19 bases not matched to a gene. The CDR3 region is CASSLRIRDGQGLWNEQFF. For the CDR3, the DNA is TGTGCCAGCAGCTTAAGGATAAGGGACGGACAGGGATTATGGAATGAGCAGTTCTTC.

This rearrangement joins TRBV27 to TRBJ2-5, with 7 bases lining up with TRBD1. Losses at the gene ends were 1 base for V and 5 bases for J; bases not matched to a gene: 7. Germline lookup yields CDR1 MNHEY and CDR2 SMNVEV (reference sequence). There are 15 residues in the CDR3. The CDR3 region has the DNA TGTGCCAGCAGTTTATGGGAAGGGGGCGGGGAGACCCAGTACTTC. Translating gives CASSLWEGGGETQYF.

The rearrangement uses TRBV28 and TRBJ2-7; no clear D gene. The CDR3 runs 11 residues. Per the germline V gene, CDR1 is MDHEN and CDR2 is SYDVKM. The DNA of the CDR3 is TGTGTCGTGGGCCGCCGATCCGAGCAGTACTTC. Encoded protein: CVVGRRSEQYF.

DNA of the CDR3: TGTGCCAGCAGCCGCTTGGGGTTACGGCAAGAGACCCAGTACTTC. Translation gives CASSRLGLRQETQYF. The chain uses TRBV27 and TRBJ2-5, with no clear D. CDR1 and CDR2 (germline): MNHEY, SMNVEV (reference sequence). This CDR3 contains 15 residues. Trimming stripped 6 bases from V and 2 bases from J, with 16 bases between.

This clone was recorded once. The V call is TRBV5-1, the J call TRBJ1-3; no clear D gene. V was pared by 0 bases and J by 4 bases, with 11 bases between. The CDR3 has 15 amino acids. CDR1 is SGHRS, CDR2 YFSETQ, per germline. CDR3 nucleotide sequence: TGCGCCAGCAGCTTGGACGGCCCCACAGGAAACACCATATATTTT. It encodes CASSLDGPTGNTIYF.

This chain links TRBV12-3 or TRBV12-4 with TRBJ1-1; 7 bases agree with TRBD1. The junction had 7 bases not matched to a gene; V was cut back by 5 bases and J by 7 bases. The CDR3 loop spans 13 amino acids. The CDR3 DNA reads TGTGCCAGCAGTCCCGGACAGGTTTTTGAAGCTTTCTTT. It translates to CASSPGQVFEAFF.

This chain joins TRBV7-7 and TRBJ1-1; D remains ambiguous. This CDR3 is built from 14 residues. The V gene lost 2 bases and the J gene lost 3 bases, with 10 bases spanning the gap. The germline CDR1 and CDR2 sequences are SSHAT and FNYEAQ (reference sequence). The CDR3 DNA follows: TGTGCCAGCAGCTTACCGGCAGAGGACACTGAAGCTTTCTTT. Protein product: CASSLPAEDTEAFF. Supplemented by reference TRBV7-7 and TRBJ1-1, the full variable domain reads GAGVSQSPRYKVTKRGQDVTLRCDPISSHATLYWYQQALGQGPEFLTYFNYEAQPDKSGLPSDRFSAERPEGSISTLTIQRTEQRDSAMYRCASSLPAEDTEAFFGQGTRLTVV.

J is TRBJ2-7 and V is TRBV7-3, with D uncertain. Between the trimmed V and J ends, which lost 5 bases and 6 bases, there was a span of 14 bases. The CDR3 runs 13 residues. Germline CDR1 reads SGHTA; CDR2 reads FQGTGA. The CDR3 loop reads CASSPNVPGEQYF. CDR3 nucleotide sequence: TGTGCCAGCAGCCCAAACGTTCCAGGCGAGCAGTACTTC. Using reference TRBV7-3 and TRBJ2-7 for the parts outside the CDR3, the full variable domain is GAGVSQTPSNKVTEKGKYVELRCDPISGHTALYWYRQSLGQGPEFLIYFQGTGAADDSGLPNDRFFAVRPEGSVSTLKIQRTERGDSAVYLCASSPNVPGEQYFGPGTRLTVT.

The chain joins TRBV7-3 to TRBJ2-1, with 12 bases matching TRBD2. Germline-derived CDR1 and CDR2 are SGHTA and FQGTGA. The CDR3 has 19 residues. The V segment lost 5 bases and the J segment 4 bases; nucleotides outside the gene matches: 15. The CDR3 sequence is CASSPDSTPSGRVYNEQFF. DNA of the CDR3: TGTGCCAGCAGCCCTGACTCTACTCCTAGCGGGAGGGTTTACAATGAGCAGTTCTTC.

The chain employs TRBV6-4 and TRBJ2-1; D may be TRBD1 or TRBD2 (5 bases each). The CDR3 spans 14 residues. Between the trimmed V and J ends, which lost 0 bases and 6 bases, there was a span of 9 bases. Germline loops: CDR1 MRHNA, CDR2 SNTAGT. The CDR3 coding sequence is TGTGCCAGCAGTGACTCGGGGACCACCAATGAGCAGTTCTTC. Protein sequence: CASSDSGTTNEQFF.

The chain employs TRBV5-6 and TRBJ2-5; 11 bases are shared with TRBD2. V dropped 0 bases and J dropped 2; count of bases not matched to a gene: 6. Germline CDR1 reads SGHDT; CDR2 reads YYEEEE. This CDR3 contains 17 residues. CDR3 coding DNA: TGTGCCAGCAGCTTGGCACTAGCGGGAGAACTACAAGAGACCCAGTACTTC. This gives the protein CASSLALAGELQETQYF.

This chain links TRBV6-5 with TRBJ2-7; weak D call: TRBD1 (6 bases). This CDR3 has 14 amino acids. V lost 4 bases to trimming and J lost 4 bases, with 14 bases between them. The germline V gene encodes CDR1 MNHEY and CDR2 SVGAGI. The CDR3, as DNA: TGTGCCAGCAGTTTGACAGGAATCCAGTACGAGCAGTACTTC. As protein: CASSLTGIQYEQYF.

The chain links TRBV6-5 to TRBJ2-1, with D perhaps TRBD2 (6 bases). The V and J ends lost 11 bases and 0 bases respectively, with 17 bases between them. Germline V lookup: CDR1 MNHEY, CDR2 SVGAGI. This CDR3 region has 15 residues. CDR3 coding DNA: TGTGCCGGGAGGATGACGGCCAGCTCCTACAATGAGCAGTTCTTC. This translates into CAGRMTASSYNEQFF.

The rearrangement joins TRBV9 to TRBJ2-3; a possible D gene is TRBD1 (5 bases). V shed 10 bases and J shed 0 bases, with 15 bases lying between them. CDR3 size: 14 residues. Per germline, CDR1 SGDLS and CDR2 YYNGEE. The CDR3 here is CALGIRVSTDTQYF. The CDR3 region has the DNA TGTGCCTTAGGGATCAGGGTCAGCACAGATACGCAGTATTTT. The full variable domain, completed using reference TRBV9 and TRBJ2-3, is DSGVTQTPKHLITATGQRVTLRCSPRSGDLSVYWYQQSLDQGLQFLIQYYNGEERAKGNILERFSAQQFPDLHSELNLSSLELGDSALYFCALGIRVSTDTQYFGPGTRLTVL.

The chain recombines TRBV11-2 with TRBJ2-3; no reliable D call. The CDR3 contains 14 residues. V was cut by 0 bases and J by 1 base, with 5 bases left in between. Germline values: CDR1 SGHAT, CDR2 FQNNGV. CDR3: CASSLEGRTDTQYF. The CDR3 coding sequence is TGTGCCAGCAGCTTAGAAGGTCGCACAGATACGCAGTATTTT.